This TCR beta chain stems from a study of blood T cell repertoires in COVID-19. For the study at large: Samples of COVID-19 (acute and convalescent) were obtained from the United States, Italy and Spain. In each case, the material was cDNA or gDNA derived from T cells, B-cell-depleted T cells, or PBMCs.

Germline CDR1 reads SEHNR; CDR2 reads FQNEAQ (reference sequence). The V segment lost 4 bases and the J segment 6 bases; nucleotides outside the gene matches: 5. The CDR3 is 16 residues long. Followed over time, Seattle patients had been enrolled while infection was active. Per the study methods: Reference gene primer amplification gave estimated nucleated cell counts. Here immunoSEQ multiplex PCR was the method, and the copy in TCRdb shows in-frame clones only, minus some. That table is the source of V, J and clone size, and D and trimming were worked out from the DNA. The table lists some 120,000 clones, about 74% of them singletons.

This sequence was found in an older man with COVID-19, enrolled during active disease. V usage is TRBV7-9 and J usage is TRBJ2-3; 15 positions match TRBD2. Specimen: peripheral blood. The CDR3, as DNA: TGTGCCAGCAGCTGGGGGACTAGCGGGAGGACTGATACGCAGTATTTT. As protein: CASSWGTSGRTDTQYF.